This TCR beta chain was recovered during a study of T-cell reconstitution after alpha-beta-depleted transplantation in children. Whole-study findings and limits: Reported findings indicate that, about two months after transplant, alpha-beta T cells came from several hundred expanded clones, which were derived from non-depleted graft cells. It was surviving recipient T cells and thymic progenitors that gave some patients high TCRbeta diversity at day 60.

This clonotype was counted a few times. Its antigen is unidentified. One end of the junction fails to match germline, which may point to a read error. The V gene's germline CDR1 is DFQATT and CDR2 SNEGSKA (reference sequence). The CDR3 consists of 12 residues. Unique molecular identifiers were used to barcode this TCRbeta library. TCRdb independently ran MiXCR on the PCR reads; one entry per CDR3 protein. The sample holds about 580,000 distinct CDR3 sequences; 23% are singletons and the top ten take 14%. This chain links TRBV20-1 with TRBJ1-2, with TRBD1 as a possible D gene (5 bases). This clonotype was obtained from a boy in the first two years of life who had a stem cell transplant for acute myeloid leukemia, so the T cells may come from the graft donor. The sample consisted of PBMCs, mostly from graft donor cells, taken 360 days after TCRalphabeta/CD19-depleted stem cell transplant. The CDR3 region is CSATDTNYGYTF. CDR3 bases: TGCAGTGCTACGGACACTAATTATGGCTACACCTTC.